The 13 T cell receptor beta chains listed next were all sequenced from one sample in a study of response to subunit inactivated influenza vaccine. Via MiXCR, TCRdb re-called the RT-PCR reads, giving one row per CDR3 protein. This table holds about 540,000 distinct CDR3 sequences, around 25% found once. The same specimen was also included in a second study, on T cells expressing NK-cell markers. Per that paper: cDNA encoding TCR beta was synthesized via 5'RACE template switching incorporating UMIs.

The sequences come from CD4+ T cells sorted from PBMCs, collected less than 13 days after vaccination. The receptor set was obtained from a man between 45 and 60 years old who received an inactivated influenza vaccine.

The rearrangement joins TRBV28 to TRBJ2-7; 7 positions agree with TRBD1. This CDR3 spans 16 amino acids. After removal of 6 bases from V and 0 bases from J, the junction contained 11 bases not matched to a gene. The germline gives CDR1 MDHEN, CDR2 SYDVKM. The CDR3 DNA sequence: TGTGCCAGCAGGCGAGGGGCTACAGGGGACTCCTACGAGCAGTACTTC. As protein: CASRRGATGDSYEQYF.

The V call is TRBV3-1, the J call TRBJ1-1; possibly TRBD1 for D (5 bases). Germline V gene sequence: CDR1 LGHDT, CDR2 YNNKEL (reference sequence). This CDR3 contains 13 residues. Trimming pared 5 bases from V and 3 bases from J, leaving 10 bases between. CDR3 bases: TGTGCCAGCAGCTCGGACACCTACACTGAAGCTTTCTTT. This encodes CASSSDTYTEAFF.

The rearrangement joins TRBV5-1 to TRBJ2-5, with D perhaps matching TRBD1 or TRBD2 (6 bases each). Germline assignment: CDR1 SGHRS and CDR2 YFSETQ. V lost 4 bases and J lost 5, with 21 bases in between. The CDR3 totals 16 residues. CDR3 nucleotides: TGCGCCAGCAGCGTGCGCGCGGAGGGGGTTTGGGAGACCCAGTACTTC. Translated: CASSVRAEGVWETQYF. Complete variable domain (other parts from reference TRBV5-1 and TRBJ2-5): KAGVTQTPRYLIKTRGQQVTLSCSPISGHRSVSWYQQTPGQGLQFLFEYFSETQRNKGNFPGRFSGRQFSNSRSEMNVSTLELGDSALYLCASSVRAEGVWETQYFGPGTRLLVL.

The V and J genes are TRBV15 and TRBJ2-1; the match to TRBD2 covers 9 bases. This CDR3 is 16 amino acids long. The V segment lost 1 base and the J segment 0 bases; nucleotides outside the gene matches: 1. Per germline, CDR1 LNHNV and CDR2 YYDKDF (reference sequence). In nucleotides, the CDR3 is TGTGCCACCAGCAGAGGTAGCGGGAGCTCCTACAATGAGCAGTTCTTC. It yields the protein CATSRGSGSSYNEQFF.

This clonotype was seen only a few times. The chain couples TRBV18 to TRBJ2-1, with D unresolved. This CDR3 comprises 12 residues. CDR1 is KGHSH and CDR2 is LQKENI in the germline V gene. Trimming pared 5 bases from V and 6 bases from J, leaving 8 bases between. CDR3 region: CASSGVSNEQFF. In DNA form, the CDR3 reads TGTGCCAGCTCAGGGGTAAGCAATGAGCAGTTCTTC.

This clonotype was seen many times. The V and J genes are TRBV11-2 and TRBJ2-3, with D hard to call. The ends were cut back, 1 base at V and 4 bases at J, with 3 bases in the middle. CDR3 length: 12 residues. Germline values: CDR1 SGHAT, CDR2 FQNNGV. CDR3 DNA: TGTGCCAGCAGCTTAGTCCCAGATACGCAGTATTTT. Amino acid sequence: CASSLVPDTQYF.

In its sample, this clonotype was seen a few times. The chain has TRBV27 and TRBJ2-5, with 7 bases identical to TRBD1. Germline loops: CDR1 MNHEY, CDR2 SMNVEV (reference sequence). V gave up 0 bases and J gave up 4 bases; unmatched junction bases: 5. The CDR3 consists of 15 residues. The chain's CDR3 is CASSLSTGPLETQYF. As DNA, the CDR3 is TGTGCCAGCAGTTTATCGACAGGGCCCTTAGAGACCCAGTACTTC.

This chain links TRBV4-3 with TRBJ2-5; D is unclear. The V gene's germline CDR1 is LGHNA and CDR2 YSLEER. Trimming pared 0 bases from V and 4 bases from J, leaving 12 bases between. The CDR3 has 15 residues. CDR3 in DNA: TGCGCCAGCAGCCAAGATCGTTGGGATGGAGAGACCCAGTACTTC. This encodes CASSQDRWDGETQYF.

The J gene is TRBJ2-7, the V gene TRBV6-2 or TRBV6-3, with TRBD1 as a possible D gene (6 bases). Germline V gene sequence: CDR1 MNHEY, CDR2 SVGEGT. The CDR3 contains 17 residues. The V and J ends lost 5 bases and 2 bases respectively, with 22 bases between them. CDR3 DNA: TGTGCCAGCAGTGACGGATCGACGGGACACAATACCTACGAGCAGTACTTC. It is translated as CASSDGSTGHNTYEQYF.

The V call is TRBV12-5, the J call TRBJ2-3; 8 bases are a match to TRBD1. Germline values: CDR1 LGHNT, CDR2 FRNRAP. The CDR3 sequence is 16 residues long. Germline trimming cut 4 bases from V and 0 bases from J; bases unmatched to any gene: 6. CDR3 DNA: TGTGCTAGTGGTTGGACCGGACAGGGCAGCACAGATACGCAGTATTTT. Translating it yields CASGWTGQGSTDTQYF. Complete variable domain (other parts from reference TRBV12-5 and TRBJ2-3): DARVTQTPRHKVTEMGQEVTMRCQPILGHNTVFWYRQTMMQGLELLAYFRNRAPLDDSGMPKDRFSAEMPDATLATLKIQPSEPRDSAVYFCASGWTGQGSTDTQYFGPGTRLTVL.

The V gene is TRBV9, the J gene TRBJ2-7; maybe TRBD2 (5 bases). Germline CDR1 reads SGDLS; CDR2 reads YYNGEE. Trimming cost V 0 bases and J 5 bases, with 12 bases left between them. The CDR3 consists of 14 residues. The CDR3: CASSVAAGQDEQYF. Here the CDR3 DNA reads TGTGCCAGCAGCGTAGCGGCGGGCCAAGACGAGCAGTACTTC.

The CDR3 spells CASSYGTGLSHEQYF. CDR3 sequence (DNA): TGCGCCAGCAGCTACGGGACAGGGTTATCCCACGAGCAGTACTTC. The chain combines TRBV5-1 with TRBJ2-7, with 9 bases aligning to TRBD1. Germline trimming cut 3 bases from V and 5 bases from J; bases unmatched to any gene: 9. The germline gives CDR1 SGHRS, CDR2 YFSETQ. The CDR3 spans 15 residues.

The CDR3 region has the DNA TGCGCCAGCAGTGGGGTGGGTCCCACCGGGGAGCTGTTTTTT. This codes for CASSGVGPTGELFF. This rearrangement joins TRBV5-1 to TRBJ2-2; D call uncertain. The CDR3 has 14 amino acids. Germline CDR1 SGHRS, CDR2 YFSETQ. The V gene lost 5 bases and the J gene lost 4 bases, with 12 bases spanning the gap.